A single T cell receptor beta chain is shown here with its context. As yet, its antigen is unknown. The CDR3 loop spans 11 amino acids. CDR1 MDHEN and CDR2 SYDVKM come from the germline V gene. This specimen comes from a study of T cell responses to AZD1222 COVID-19 vaccine. Notes on the study in general: Close to half of spike-specific TCRs reportedly recognize unmutated variant regions.

TCRdb's table, derived via immunoSEQ multiplex PCR, lists solely in-frame clones and lacks some. The sample includes some 150,000 clones, about 89% of them seen just once. The chain employs TRBV28 and TRBJ2-7; perhaps TRBD2 as D (6 bases). This clonotype originated in an adult in good health. This specimen was peripheral blood, taken on day 0 of MenACWY control vaccination. The CDR3 sequence: CAARAGHEQYF. The CDR3 DNA reads as TGTGCAGCCAGGGCGGGGCACGAGCAGTACTTC.